This section outlines one T cell receptor (beta chain) sequence together with its context. The data were obtained in a study of CD8 T cells in Susac syndrome. CDR3 length: 14 residues. From germline, CDR1 is SGHNT and CDR2 YYREEE (reference sequence). V was pared by 3 bases and J by 4 bases, with 14 bases between. It was with random hexamers that about 0.45 to 1 ug RNA was reverse transcribed. TCRdb itself ran the immunoSEQ multiplex PCR reads through MiXCR, one entry per CDR3 protein. The data hold some 150,000 distinct CDR3 sequences, with 95% to 96% observed a single time. The authors carried out high-throughput sequencing of TCR beta. They applied it to CD8+ and CD4+ T cells obtained from blood.

The sequence was collected from a human donor with multiple sclerosis. Sequences were obtained from CD8+ T cells from PBMCs. The gene calls are TRBV5-4 and TRBJ2-7; D remains ambiguous. CDR3 coding DNA: TGTGCCAGCAGCTACGCTGGATGGGGTTACGAGCAGTACTTC. Translation: CASSYAGWGYEQYF.